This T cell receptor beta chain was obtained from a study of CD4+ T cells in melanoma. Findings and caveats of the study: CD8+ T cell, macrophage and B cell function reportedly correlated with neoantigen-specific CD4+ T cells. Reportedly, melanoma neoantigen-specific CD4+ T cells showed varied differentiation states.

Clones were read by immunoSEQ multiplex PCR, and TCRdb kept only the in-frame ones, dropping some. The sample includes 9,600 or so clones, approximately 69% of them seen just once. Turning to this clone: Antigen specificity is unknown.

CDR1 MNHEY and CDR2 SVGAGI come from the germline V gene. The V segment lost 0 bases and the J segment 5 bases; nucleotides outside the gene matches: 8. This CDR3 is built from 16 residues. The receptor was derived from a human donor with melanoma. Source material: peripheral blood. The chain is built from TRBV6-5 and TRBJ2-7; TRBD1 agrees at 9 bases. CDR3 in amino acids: CASSYSLAGTGNEQYF. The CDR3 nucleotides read TGTGCCAGCAGTTACTCGCTGGCCGGGACAGGGAACGAGCAGTACTTC.